This TCR beta chain was sequenced for a study of cytomegalovirus exposure and HLA in healthy donors. Whole-study results and caveats: Only CMV serostatus was available as immune exposure information. Presence/absence results assume similar sequencing depth per donor, which may not hold.

Trimming took off 7 bases at V and 6 bases at J, with 20 bases between the two ends. Germline V CDR1 and CDR2: SQVTM, ANQGSEA. This CDR3 spans 14 amino acids. 60 Vbeta and 13 Jbeta primers were used in PCR. Libraries were prepared by immunoSEQ multiplex PCR; TCRdb keeps only in-frame clonotypes and omits some of them. The data contain fewer than 200,000 clones, 84% of them seen just once; the ten biggest clones take up around 0.97%. About this clone itself: Its antigen is not known.

This chain links TRBV29-1 with TRBJ2-3; D is perhaps TRBD2 (7 bases). The sample comprised PBMCs. This clonotype was sampled from a young man in good health and CMV-seronegative. The CDR3 protein is CSAELGGAYDTQYF. The DNA for the CDR3 is TGCAGCGCCGAGCTGGGGGGGGCCTATGATACGCAGTATTTT.